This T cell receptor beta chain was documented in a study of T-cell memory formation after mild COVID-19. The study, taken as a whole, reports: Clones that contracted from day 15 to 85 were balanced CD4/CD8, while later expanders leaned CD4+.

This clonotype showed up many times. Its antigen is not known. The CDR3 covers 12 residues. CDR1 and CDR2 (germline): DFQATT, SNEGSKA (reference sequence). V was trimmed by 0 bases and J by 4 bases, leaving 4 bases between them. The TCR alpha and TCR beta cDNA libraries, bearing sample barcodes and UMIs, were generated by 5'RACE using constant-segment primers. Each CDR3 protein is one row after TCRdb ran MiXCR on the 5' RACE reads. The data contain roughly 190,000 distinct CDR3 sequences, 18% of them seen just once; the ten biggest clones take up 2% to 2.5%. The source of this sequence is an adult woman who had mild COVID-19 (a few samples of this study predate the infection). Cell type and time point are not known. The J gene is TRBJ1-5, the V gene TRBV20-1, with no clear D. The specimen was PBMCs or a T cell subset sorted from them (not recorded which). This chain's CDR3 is CSARDQNQPQHF. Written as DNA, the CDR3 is TGCAGTGCTAGAGATCAGAATCAGCCCCAGCATTTT.